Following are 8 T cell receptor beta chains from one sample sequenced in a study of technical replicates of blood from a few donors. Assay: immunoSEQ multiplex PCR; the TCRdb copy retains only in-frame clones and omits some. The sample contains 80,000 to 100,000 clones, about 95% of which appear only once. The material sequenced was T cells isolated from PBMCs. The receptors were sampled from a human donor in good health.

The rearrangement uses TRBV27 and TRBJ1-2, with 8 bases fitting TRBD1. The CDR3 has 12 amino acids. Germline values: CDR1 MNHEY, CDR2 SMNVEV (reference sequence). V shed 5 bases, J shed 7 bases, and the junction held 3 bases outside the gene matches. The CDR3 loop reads CASSAGGLGYTF. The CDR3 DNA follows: TGTGCCAGCAGTGCAGGGGGCCTTGGCTACACCTTC.

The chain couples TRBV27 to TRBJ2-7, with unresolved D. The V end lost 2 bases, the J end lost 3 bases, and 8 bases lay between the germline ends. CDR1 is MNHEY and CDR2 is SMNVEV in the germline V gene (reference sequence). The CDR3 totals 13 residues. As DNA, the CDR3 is TGTGCCAGCAGTTTAAAAACCGGCTACGAGCAGTACTTC. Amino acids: CASSLKTGYEQYF.

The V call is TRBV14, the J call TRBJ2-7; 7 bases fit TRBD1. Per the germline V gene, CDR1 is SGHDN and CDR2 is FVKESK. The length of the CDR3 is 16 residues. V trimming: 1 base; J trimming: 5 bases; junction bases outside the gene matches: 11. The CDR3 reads CASSQVGDSRLNEQYF. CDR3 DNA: TGTGCCAGCAGCCAAGTAGGGGACAGCCGCCTAAACGAGCAGTACTTC.

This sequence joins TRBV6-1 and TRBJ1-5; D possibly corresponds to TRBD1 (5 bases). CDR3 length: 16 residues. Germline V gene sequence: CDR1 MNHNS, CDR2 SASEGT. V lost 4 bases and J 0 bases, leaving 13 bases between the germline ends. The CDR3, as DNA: TGTGCCAGCAGTGGAAACCAGGGAAATAGCAATCAGCCCCAGCATTTT. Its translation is CASSGNQGNSNQPQHF.

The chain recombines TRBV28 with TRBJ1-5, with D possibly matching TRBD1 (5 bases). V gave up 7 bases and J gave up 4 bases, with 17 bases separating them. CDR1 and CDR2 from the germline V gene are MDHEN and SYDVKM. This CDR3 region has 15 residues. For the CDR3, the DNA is TGTGCCAGCATTGATGGGGGAGGGCGTAATCAGCCCCAGCATTTT. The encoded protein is CASIDGGGRNQPQHF.

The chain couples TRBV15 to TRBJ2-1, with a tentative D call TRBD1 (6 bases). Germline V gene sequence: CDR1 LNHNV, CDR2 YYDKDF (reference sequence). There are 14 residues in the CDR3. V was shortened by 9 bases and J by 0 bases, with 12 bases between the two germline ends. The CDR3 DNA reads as TGTGCCACTAACAGGGATAGCTCCTACAATGAGCAGTTCTTC. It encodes CATNRDSSYNEQFF.

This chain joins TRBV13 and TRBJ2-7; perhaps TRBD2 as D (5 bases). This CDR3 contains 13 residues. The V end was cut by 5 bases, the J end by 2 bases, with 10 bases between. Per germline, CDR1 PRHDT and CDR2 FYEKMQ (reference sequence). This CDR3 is CASSPSGTYEQYF. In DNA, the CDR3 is TGTGCCAGCAGCCCATCCGGGACCTACGAGCAGTACTTC.

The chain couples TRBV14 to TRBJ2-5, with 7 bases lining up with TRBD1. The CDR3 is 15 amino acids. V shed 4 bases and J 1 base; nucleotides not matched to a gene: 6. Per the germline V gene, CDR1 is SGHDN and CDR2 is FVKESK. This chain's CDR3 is CASSPRQGSQETQYF. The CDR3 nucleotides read TGTGCCAGCAGCCCCCGACAGGGATCCCAAGAGACCCAGTACTTC.